What follows are 12 T cell receptor beta chains derived from one specimen sequenced in a study of cytomegalovirus exposure and HLA in healthy donors. Use of 60 Vbeta and 13 Jbeta primers characterized the PCR. Profiling relied on immunoSEQ multiplex PCR, and the TCRdb table lists in-frame clones only, not all of them. The table records a few hundred thousand clones, around 83% of them present only once. Sequencing used PBMCs. The receptors here all came from a girl aged 10-17 years in good health and CMV-seronegative.

This clone was detected once. V gene TRBV7-9 combines with J gene TRBJ2-7; D perhaps matches TRBD2 (6 bases). The CDR3 spans 13 residues. Germline V gene data show CDR1 as SEHNR and CDR2 as FQNEAQ (reference sequence). Trimming cost V 5 bases and J 5 bases, with 13 bases left between them. The CDR3 loop reads CASSPGGFHEQYF. The CDR3 bases are TGTGCCAGCAGCCCCGGGGGTTTCCACGAGCAGTACTTC.

The chain employs TRBV4-1 and TRBJ2-5, with TRBD1 as a possible D gene (5 bases). The CDR3 has 15 amino acids. V was shortened by 4 bases and J by 0 bases, with 12 bases between the two germline ends. Germline V gene data show CDR1 as MGHRA and CDR2 as YSYEKL. CDR3 in DNA: TGCGCCAGCAGCCGAGCAGGGTCGTACCAAGAGACCCAGTACTTC. Protein product: CASSRAGSYQETQYF.

The chain has TRBV7-8 and TRBJ2-7; a weak D match, TRBD1 (5 bases). Trimming took 1 base from V and 6 from J, leaving 7 bases between them. The CDR3 consists of 12 residues. Germline V gene lookup returns CDR1 SGHVS and CDR2 FQNEAQ. In DNA, the CDR3 is TGTGCCAGCAGCTTAGTAGGGGTCGAGCAGTACTTC. It encodes CASSLVGVEQYF.

This chain uses TRBV5-4 with TRBJ2-7, with D maybe TRBD2 (5 bases). CDR1 is SGHNT, CDR2 YYREEE, per germline (reference sequence). The CDR3 runs 13 residues. Trimming cost V 5 bases and J 7 bases, with 16 bases left between them. The CDR3 here is CASSADGLFEQYF. The CDR3 DNA reads TGTGCCAGCAGTGCAGACGGACTTTTTGAGCAGTACTTC.

This clone was detected a few times. The gene calls are TRBV5-1 and TRBJ1-1, with TRBD1 matching over 8 bases. The germline V gene encodes CDR1 SGHRS and CDR2 YFSETQ. V dropped 3 bases and J dropped 8; count of bases not matched to a gene: 9. This CDR3 has 14 amino acids. The CDR3: CASSSATGAGEAFF. The CDR3 nucleotides are TGCGCCAGCAGCTCAGCGACAGGGGCAGGGGAAGCTTTCTTT.

The chain recombines TRBV6-1 with TRBJ2-7; 8 nucleotides align to TRBD1. V lost 1 base and J lost 1; bases outside the gene matches: 6. This CDR3 contains 16 residues. Germline values: CDR1 MNHNS, CDR2 SASEGT. The CDR3 here is CASSEGPWTGSYEQYF. CDR3 bases: TGTGCCAGCAGTGAAGGCCCCTGGACAGGGTCCTACGAGCAGTACTTC.

V is TRBV30 and J is TRBJ1-2; tentatively, D is TRBD1 (5 bases). The germline V and J ends were trimmed by 4 bases and 6 bases, with 21 bases remaining between them. The germline CDR1 and CDR2 sequences are GTSNPN and SVGIG (reference sequence). CDR3 length: 15 residues. In nucleotides, the CDR3 is TGTGCCTGGAATGGGGAGGCAGGCCCGGGACATGGCTACACCTTC. The encoded protein is CAWNGEAGPGHGYTF.

The J gene is TRBJ2-2, the V gene TRBV7-3; D might be TRBD1 (6 bases). The germline CDR1 and CDR2 sequences are SGHTA and FQGTGA. The CDR3 length is 13 residues. The germline V and J ends were trimmed by 2 bases and 6 bases, with 7 bases remaining between them. CDR3 nucleotides: TGTGCCAGCAGCTTAGGACAGCCCGGGGAGCTGTTTTTT. Translated: CASSLGQPGELFF.

This rearrangement joins TRBV7-8 to TRBJ2-2; D might be TRBD1 (6 bases). This CDR3 spans 13 amino acids. The V and J ends lost 8 bases and 10 bases respectively, with 17 bases between them. Per the germline V gene, CDR1 is SGHVS and CDR2 is FQNEAQ. The CDR3 loop is CASSLDSSVELFF. DNA for the CDR3: TGTGCCAGCTCCTTGGACAGCTCGGTGGAGCTGTTTTTT. The whole variable domain, filled in from reference TRBV7-8 and TRBJ2-2, reads GAGVSQSPRYKVAKRGQDVALRCDPISGHVSLFWYQQALGQGPEFLTYFQNEAQLDKSGLPSDRFFAERPEGSVSTLKIQRTQQEDSAVYLCASSLDSSVELFFGEGSRLTVL.

The chain is built from TRBV5-1 and TRBJ1-2; 7 positions match TRBD1. V shed 3 bases and J 5 bases; nucleotides not matched to a gene: 19. This CDR3 comprises 18 residues. From germline, CDR1 is SGHRS and CDR2 YFSETQ. The CDR3 spells CASSSLPLGDRTLYGYTF. The DNA of the CDR3 is TGCGCCAGCAGCTCCCTCCCGTTGGGGGACAGAACCCTTTATGGCTACACCTTC.

Points on this clone: One junction end does not reproduce the germline sequence, and a read error may be involved. This sequence joins TRBV7-9 and TRBJ2-7; 7 bases map to TRBD1. This CDR3 contains 14 residues. Germline V gene sequence: CDR1 SEHNR, CDR2 FQNEAQ (reference sequence). The DNA of the CDR3 is TGTTCCAGTACAATGTCCGGGACAGCCTACGAGCAGTACTTC. Translating it yields CSSTMSGTAYEQYF. Combining the CDR3 with reference TRBV7-9 and TRBJ2-7 gives the whole variable domain DTGVSQNPRHKITKRGQNVTFRCDPISEHNRLYWYRQTLGQGPEFLTYFQNEAQLEKSRLLSDRFSAERPKGSFSTLEIQRTEQGDSAMYLCSSTMSGTAYEQYFGPGTRLTVT.

The chain recombines TRBV5-1 with TRBJ1-2; TRBD1 matches at 7 bases. Germline CDR1 is SGHRS and CDR2 is YFSETQ. Trimming at V came to 2 bases and at J to 8 bases, leaving 6 bases not matched to a gene. The CDR3 is made up of 13 amino acids. This CDR3 is CASSFGTELGYTF. Written as DNA, the CDR3 is TGCGCCAGCAGCTTTGGGACAGAACTCGGCTACACCTTC.